Listed below are T cell receptor beta chains from one sample, sequenced in a study of T cell changes during pregnancy in multiple sclerosis. The repertoire was sequenced with immunoSEQ multiplex PCR; TCRdb's copy has only in-frame clones and lacks some. The sample holds some 29,000 clones, 89% seen once. The starting material was CD4+ T cells from peripheral blood mononuclear cells, obtained in the first trimester of pregnancy. The receptors come from a female donor in good health, enrolled as a control in a pregnancy study. Each CDR3 is given with its conserved first and last residue. A D gene is named only where the DNA matches it firmly. Clone size is stated in some rows and not others, as once, few, many or a class when expanded.

abundance	d_gene	v_gene	j_gene	CDR3aa	CDR3nt
.	TRBD2	TRBV9	TRBJ2-1	CASSVGGGRGRVEQFF	TGTGCCAGCAGCGTAGGGGGCGGGAGGGGTCGGGTTGAGCAGTTCTTC
.	.	TRBV19	TRBJ1-2	CASSTGPQEKQGDGYTF	TGTGCCAGTAGTACCGGTCCACAGGAAAAGCAAGGTGATGGCTACACCTTC
.	.	TRBV28	TRBJ1-1	CASVRGGKPEAFF	TGTGCCAGCGTCCGCGGAGGGAAGCCTGAAGCTTTCTTT
.	.	TRBV19	TRBJ2-3	CASRISGDTQYF	TGTGCCAGTAGGATCAGTGGAGATACGCAGTATTTT
.	TRBD1	TRBV5-1	TRBJ2-7	CASRGGQGNVEQYF	TGCGCCAGCAGAGGGGGACAGGGGAACGTCGAGCAGTACTTC
.	TRBD1	TRBV5-1	TRBJ2-2	CASSLVVGTGNTGELFF	TGCGCCAGCAGCTTGGTAGTTGGGACAGGGAACACCGGGGAGCTGTTTTTT
.	.	TRBV20-1	TRBJ2-1	CSAMRDLGQFF	TGCAGTGCTATGAGGGACTTAGGGCAGTTCTTC
.	.	TRBV6-1	TRBJ1-4	CASREQGLGPEKLFF	TGTGCCAGCAGGGAACAGGGACTGGGCCCAGAAAAACTGTTTTTT
.	TRBD2	TRBV13	TRBJ2-3	CASSEVSAGSTDTQYF	TGTGCCAGCAGCGAAGTTTCAGCGGGAAGCACAGATACGCAGTATTTT
once	TRBD1	TRBV7-9	TRBJ2-1	CASSLPTGVEQFF	TGTGCCAGCAGCTTACCGACAGGGGTAGAGCAGTTCTTC
.	.	TRBV2	TRBJ1-3	CASSEEGGTGNTIYF	TGTGCCAGCAGTGAAGAGGGGGGGACTGGAAACACCATATATTTT
.	.	TRBV5-1	TRBJ1-2	CASSLGRGDGYTF	TGCGCCAGCAGCCTGGGTCGGGGGGATGGCTACACCTTC
.	TRBD1	TRBV5-4	TRBJ2-5	CASSQTGGGGETQYF	TGTGCCAGCAGCCAAACAGGGGGTGGGGGGGAGACCCAGTACTTC
.	TRBD1	TRBV28	TRBJ1-2	CASSSGQPYYGYTF	TGTGCCAGCAGTTCGGGACAGCCTTACTATGGCTACACCTTC
.	TRBD1	TRBV7-9	TRBJ2-3	CASSRRRDRDTDTQYF	TGTGCCAGCAGCAGACGCCGGGACAGGGACACAGATACGCAGTATTTT
.	.	TRBV28	TRBJ1-2	CASSSRRRGFGYTF	TGTGCCAGCAGTTCCCGGCGGAGGGGCTTTGGCTACACCTTC
.	TRBD1	TRBV6-1	TRBJ2-7	CASRDRGSYEQYF	TGTGCCAGCAGGGACAGGGGCTCCTACGAGCAGTACTTC
.	TRBD1	TRBV15	TRBJ1-1	CATSLNRGVGAEAFF	TGTGCCACCAGCCTAAACAGGGGGGTTGGGGCTGAAGCTTTCTTT
.	TRBD1	TRBV7-3	TRBJ2-3	CASSLITGGQDTQYF	TGTGCCAGCAGCTTAATCACAGGGGGGCAAGATACGCAGTATTTT
.	.	TRBV7-2	TRBJ1-5	CASSLDSTSQPQHF	TGTGCCAGCAGCTTAGACTCAACGAGTCAGCCCCAGCATTTT
.	.	TRBV27	TRBJ1-2	CASSLTSRPSSYGYTF	TGTGCCAGCAGTTTAACATCCAGGCCCTCGAGCTATGGCTACACCTTC
.	TRBD2	TRBV5-1	TRBJ2-2	CASSLTSGSTGELFF	TGCGCCAGCAGCCTGACTAGCGGGAGCACCGGGGAGCTGTTTTTT
.	TRBD2	TRBV4-1	TRBJ2-1	CASSPGLLAGLNEQFF	TGCGCCAGCAGCCCTGGTTTACTAGCGGGGCTCAATGAGCAGTTCTTC
.	TRBD1	TRBV10-2	TRBJ2-7	CASSDPGQGAYEQYF	TGCGCCAGCAGTGATCCGGGACAGGGGGCCTACGAGCAGTACTTC
.	.	TRBV6-7	TRBJ2-3	CASGRGDTQYF	TGTGCCAGCGGAAGGGGAGATACGCAGTATTTT
.	TRBD1	TRBV4-2	TRBJ1-2	CASSQESFDGTGGGGYTF	TGTGCCAGCAGCCAAGAATCCTTCGACGGGACAGGGGGCGGTGGCTACACCTTC